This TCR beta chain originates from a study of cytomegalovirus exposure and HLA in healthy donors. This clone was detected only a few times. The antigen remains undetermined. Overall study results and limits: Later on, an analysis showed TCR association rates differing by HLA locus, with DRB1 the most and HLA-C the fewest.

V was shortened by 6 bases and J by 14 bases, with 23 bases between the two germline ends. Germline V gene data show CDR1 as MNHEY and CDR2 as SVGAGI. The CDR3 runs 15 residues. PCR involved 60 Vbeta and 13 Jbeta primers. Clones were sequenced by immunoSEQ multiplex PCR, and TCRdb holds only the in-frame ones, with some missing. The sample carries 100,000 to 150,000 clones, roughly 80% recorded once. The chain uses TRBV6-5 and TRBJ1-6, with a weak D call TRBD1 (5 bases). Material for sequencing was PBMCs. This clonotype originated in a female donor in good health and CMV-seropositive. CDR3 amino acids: CASSSNRDAGGALHF. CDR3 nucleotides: TGTGCCAGCAGCTCTAACCGGGACGCCGGAGGGGCCCTCCACTTT.